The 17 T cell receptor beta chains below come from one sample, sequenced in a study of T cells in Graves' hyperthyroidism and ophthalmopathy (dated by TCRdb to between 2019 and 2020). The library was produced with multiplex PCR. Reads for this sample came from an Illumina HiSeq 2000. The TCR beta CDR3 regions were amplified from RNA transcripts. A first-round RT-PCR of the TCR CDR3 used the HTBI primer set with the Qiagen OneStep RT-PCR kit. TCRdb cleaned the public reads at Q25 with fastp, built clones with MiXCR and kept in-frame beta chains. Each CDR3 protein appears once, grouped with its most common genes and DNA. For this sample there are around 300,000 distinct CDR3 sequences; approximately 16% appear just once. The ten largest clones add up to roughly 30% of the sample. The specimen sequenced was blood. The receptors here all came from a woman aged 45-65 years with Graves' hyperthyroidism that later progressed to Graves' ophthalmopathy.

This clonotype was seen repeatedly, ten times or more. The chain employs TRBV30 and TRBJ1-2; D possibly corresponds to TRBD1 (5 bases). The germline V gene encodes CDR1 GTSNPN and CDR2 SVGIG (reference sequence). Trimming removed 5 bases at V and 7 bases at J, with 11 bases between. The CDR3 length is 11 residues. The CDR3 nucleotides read TGTGCCTGGGGACATCGCCTTGGCTACACCTTC. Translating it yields CAWGHRLGYTF.

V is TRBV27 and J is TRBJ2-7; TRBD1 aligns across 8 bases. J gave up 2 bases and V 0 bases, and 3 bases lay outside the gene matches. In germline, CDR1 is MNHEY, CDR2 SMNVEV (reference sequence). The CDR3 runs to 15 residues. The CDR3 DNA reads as TGTGCCAGCAGTTTATCAGGACAGGGTACCTACGAGCAGTACTTC. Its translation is CASSLSGQGTYEQYF.

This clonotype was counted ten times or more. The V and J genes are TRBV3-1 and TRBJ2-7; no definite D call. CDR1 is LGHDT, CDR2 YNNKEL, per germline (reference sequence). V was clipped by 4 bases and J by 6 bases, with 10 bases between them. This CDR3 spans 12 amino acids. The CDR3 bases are TGTGCCAGCAGCCCATCCGGGCTCGAGCAGTACTTC. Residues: CASSPSGLEQYF.

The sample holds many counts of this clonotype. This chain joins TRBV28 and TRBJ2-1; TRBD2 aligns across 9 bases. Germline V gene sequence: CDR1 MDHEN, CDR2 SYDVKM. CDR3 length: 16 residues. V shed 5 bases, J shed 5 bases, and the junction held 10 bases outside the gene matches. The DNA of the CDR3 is TGTGCCAGCAGTCCCTCCGGGACTAGCAGAGACAATGAGCAGTTCTTC. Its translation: CASSPSGTSRDNEQFF.

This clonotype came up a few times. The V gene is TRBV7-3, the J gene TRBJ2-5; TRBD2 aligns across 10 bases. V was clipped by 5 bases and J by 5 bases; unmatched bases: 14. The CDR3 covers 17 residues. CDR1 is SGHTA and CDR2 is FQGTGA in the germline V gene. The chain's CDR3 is CASSPFGLAGAQETQYF. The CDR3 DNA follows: TGTGCCAGCAGCCCCTTCGGGCTAGCGGGAGCTCAGGAGACCCAGTACTTC.

CDR3 in amino acids: CASSVGILPEKLFF. DNA of the CDR3: TGTGCCAGCAGCGTAGGAATTCTACCGGAAAAACTGTTTTTT. The chain employs TRBV9 and TRBJ1-4; D is uncertain. Germline-derived CDR1 and CDR2 are SGDLS and YYNGEE. The CDR3 spans 14 residues. V was cut by 0 bases and J by 8 bases, with 11 bases left in between.

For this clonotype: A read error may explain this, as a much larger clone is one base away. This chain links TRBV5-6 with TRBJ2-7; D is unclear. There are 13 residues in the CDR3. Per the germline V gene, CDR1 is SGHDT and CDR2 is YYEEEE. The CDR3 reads CAGSLSLYYEQYF. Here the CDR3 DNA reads TGTGCCGGCAGCTTGTCCCTTTACTACGAGCAGTACTTC. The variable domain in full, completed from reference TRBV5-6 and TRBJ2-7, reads DAGVTQSPTHLIKTRGQQVTLRCSPKSGHDTVSWYQQALGQGPQFIFQYYEEEERQRGNFPDRFSGHQFPNYSSELNVNALLLGDSALYLCAGSLSLYYEQYFGPGTRLTVT.

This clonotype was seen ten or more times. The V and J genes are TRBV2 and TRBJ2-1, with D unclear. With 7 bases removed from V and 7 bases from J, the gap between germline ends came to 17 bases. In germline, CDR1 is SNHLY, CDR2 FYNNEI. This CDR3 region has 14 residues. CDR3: CASKERTIGNEQFF. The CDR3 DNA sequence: TGTGCCAGCAAGGAGCGTACAATAGGGAATGAGCAGTTCTTC.

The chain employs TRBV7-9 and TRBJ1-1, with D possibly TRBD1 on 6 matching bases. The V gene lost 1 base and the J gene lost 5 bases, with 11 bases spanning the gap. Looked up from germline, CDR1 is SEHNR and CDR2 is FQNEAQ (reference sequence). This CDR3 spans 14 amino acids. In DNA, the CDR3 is TGTGCCAGCAGCTTAGAGGTCAGGGGAACTGAAGCTTTCTTT. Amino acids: CASSLEVRGTEAFF.

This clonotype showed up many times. CDR3 amino acids: CASSQVGRFGTQYF. The CDR3 DNA reads as TGTGCCAGCAGCCAAGTAGGGAGGTTCGGGACCCAGTACTTC. The chain carries TRBV3-1 and TRBJ2-5, with a possible D match to TRBD2 (6 bases). The CDR3 covers 14 residues. CDR1 and CDR2 from the germline V gene are LGHDT and YNNKEL (reference sequence). The germline V and J ends were trimmed by 1 base and 7 bases, with 13 bases remaining between them.

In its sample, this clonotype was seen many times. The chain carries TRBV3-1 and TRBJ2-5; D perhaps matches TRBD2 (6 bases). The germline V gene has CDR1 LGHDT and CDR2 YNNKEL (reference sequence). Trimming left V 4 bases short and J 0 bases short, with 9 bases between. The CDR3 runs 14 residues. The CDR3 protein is CASSPSEDQETQYF. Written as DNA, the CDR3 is TGTGCCAGCAGCCCTAGCGAGGACCAAGAGACCCAGTACTTC.

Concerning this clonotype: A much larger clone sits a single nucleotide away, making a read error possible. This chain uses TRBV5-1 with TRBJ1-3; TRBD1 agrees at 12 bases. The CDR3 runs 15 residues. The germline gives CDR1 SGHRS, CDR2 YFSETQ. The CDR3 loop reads CASSSGQGAGNTICF. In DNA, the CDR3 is TGCGCCAGCAGCTCGGGACAGGGGGCCGGAAACACCATATGTTTT.

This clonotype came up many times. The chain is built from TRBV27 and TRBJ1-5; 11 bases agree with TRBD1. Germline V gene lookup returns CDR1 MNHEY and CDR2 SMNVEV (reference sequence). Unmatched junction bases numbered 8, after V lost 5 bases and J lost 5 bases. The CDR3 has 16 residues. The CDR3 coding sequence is TGTGCCAGCAGTGAACGGGACAGGGGGGATTATCAGCCCCAGCATTTT. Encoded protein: CASSERDRGDYQPQHF.

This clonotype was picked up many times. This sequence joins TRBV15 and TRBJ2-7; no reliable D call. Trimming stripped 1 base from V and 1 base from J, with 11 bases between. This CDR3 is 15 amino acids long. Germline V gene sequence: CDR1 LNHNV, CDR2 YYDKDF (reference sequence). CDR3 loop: CATSRVRAGSYEQYF. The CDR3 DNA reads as TGTGCCACCAGCAGAGTCCGGGCAGGATCCTACGAGCAGTACTTC.

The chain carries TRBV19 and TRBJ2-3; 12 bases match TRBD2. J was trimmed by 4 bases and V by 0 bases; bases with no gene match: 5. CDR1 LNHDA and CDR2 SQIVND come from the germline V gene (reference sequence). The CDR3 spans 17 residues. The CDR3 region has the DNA TGTGCCAGTAGTATAGACGGACTAGCGGGAATCGCAGATACGCAGTATTTT. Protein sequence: CASSIDGLAGIADTQYF.

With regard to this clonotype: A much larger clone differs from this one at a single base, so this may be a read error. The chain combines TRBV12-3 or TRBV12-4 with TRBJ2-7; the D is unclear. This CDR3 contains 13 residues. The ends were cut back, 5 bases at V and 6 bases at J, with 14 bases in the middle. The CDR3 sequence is CASSPRQRCEQYF. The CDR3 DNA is TGTGCCAGCAGTCCCCGCCAAAGGTGCGAGCAGTACTTC.

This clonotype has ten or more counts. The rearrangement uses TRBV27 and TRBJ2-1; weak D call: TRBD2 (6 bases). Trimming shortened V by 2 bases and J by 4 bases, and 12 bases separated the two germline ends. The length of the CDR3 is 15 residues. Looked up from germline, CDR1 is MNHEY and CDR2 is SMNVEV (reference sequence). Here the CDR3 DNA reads TGTGCCAGCAGTTTAACTAGCAGCACATACAATGAGCAGTTCTTC. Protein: CASSLTSSTYNEQFF.